Listed here are 21 T cell receptor beta chains from one sample, sequenced in a study of OX40 agonist ivuxolimab in advanced cancers. Libraries were prepared by immunoSEQ multiplex PCR; TCRdb keeps only in-frame clonotypes and omits some of them. The table has around 6,100 clones, more than 60% seen once; the top ten hold 20% to 30%. This specimen was CD4+ or CD8+ T cells sorted from blood, taken in a trial of the OX40 agonist ivuxolimab. The origin of the receptors is an adult with an advanced solid tumor such as melanoma, head and neck, liver or kidney cancer.

The chain carries TRBV7-9 and TRBJ2-1; D is possibly TRBD1 (5 bases). V dropped 3 bases and J dropped 2 bases, with 14 bases sitting between them. Germline lookup yields CDR1 SEHNR and CDR2 FQNEAQ (reference sequence). The CDR3 is 16 residues long. CDR3 sequence: CASSLGPLFAYNEQFF. The CDR3 DNA reads as TGTGCCAGCAGCTTGGGGCCTCTCTTTGCCTACAATGAGCAGTTCTTC. The full variable domain, with the rest looked up from reference TRBV7-9 and TRBJ2-1, is DTGVSQNPRHKITKRGQNVTFRCDPISEHNRLYWYRQTLGQGPEFLTYFQNEAQLEKSRLLSDRFSAERPKGSFSTLEIQRTEQGDSAMYLCASSLGPLFAYNEQFFGPGTRLTVL.

The V gene is TRBV6-5, the J gene TRBJ2-7; D is perhaps TRBD1 or TRBD2 (5 bases each). Germline V gene lookup returns CDR1 MNHEY and CDR2 SVGAGI. The V and J ends lost 0 bases and 5 bases respectively, with 11 bases between them. The length of the CDR3 is 14 residues. The CDR3 loop is CASSYSGPDDEQYF. CDR3 coding DNA: TGTGCCAGCAGTTACTCGGGACCGGACGACGAGCAGTACTTC.

This sequence joins TRBV12-2 and TRBJ2-1; TRBD1 is taken as the D call from the table, unchecked against the DNA. TRBV12-2 is designated a pseudogene. The CDR3 sequence is 14 residues long. CDR3 amino acids: CASRPTPQGNEQFF. In DNA, the CDR3 is TGTGCAAGTCGCCCGACGCCACAGGGGAATGAGCAGTTCTTC.

The chain carries TRBV21-1 and TRBJ1-2; the table's D call of TRBD1 was not tested on the DNA. TRBV21-1 represents a pseudogene. This CDR3 has 14 amino acids. CDR3 in amino acids: CASSPGTGGYGYTF. Written as DNA, the CDR3 is TGTGCCAGCAGCCCGGGGACAGGAGGCTATGGCTACACCTTC.

This chain joins TRBV6-5 and TRBJ1-1; the D is unclear. The germline V and J ends were trimmed by 2 bases and 5 bases, with 15 bases remaining between them. The CDR3 is made up of 15 amino acids. The germline V gene has CDR1 MNHEY and CDR2 SVGAGI. CDR3 sequence reads: CASSYRESGWTEAFF. Written as DNA, the CDR3 is TGTGCCAGCAGTTACCGGGAGAGCGGCTGGACTGAAGCTTTCTTT.

This rearrangement joins TRBV15 to TRBJ1-4, with TRBD1 identical over 11 bases. V lost 0 bases to trimming and J lost 0 bases; unmatched junction nucleotides: 6. Germline CDR1 reads LNHNV; CDR2 reads YYDKDF (reference sequence). This CDR3 comprises 19 residues. CDR3 nucleotide sequence: TGTGCCACCAGCAGAGATGGAGGGGACAGGGGGTCAACTAATGAAAAACTGTTTTTT. This encodes CATSRDGGDRGSTNEKLFF. Supplemented by reference TRBV15 and TRBJ1-4, the full variable domain reads DAMVIQNPRYQVTQFGKPVTLSCSQTLNHNVMYWYQQKSSQAPKLLFHYYDKDFNNEADTPDNFQSRRPNTSFCFLDIRSPGLGDTAMYLCATSRDGGDRGSTNEKLFFGSGTQLSVL.

This chain uses TRBV15 with TRBJ2-1, with D possibly matching TRBD2 (6 bases). Trimming left V 0 bases short and J 7 bases short, with 13 bases between. This CDR3 has 15 residues. CDR1 and CDR2 (germline): LNHNV, YYDKDF (reference sequence). CDR3: CATSRELGGGNEQFF. CDR3 nucleotides: TGTGCCACCAGCAGAGAATTGGGAGGCGGGAATGAGCAGTTCTTC.

V gene TRBV29-1 combines with J gene TRBJ1-1; no firm D call. V lost 5 bases and J lost 4, with 11 bases in between. The CDR3 has 12 amino acids. The germline V gene has CDR1 SQVTM and CDR2 ANQGSEA. The CDR3 reads CSVRELGTEAFF. CDR3 nucleotide sequence: TGCAGCGTTCGGGAGTTAGGCACTGAAGCTTTCTTT.

The rearrangement uses TRBV11-2 and TRBJ2-7, with D hard to call. Germline-derived CDR1 and CDR2 are SGHAT and FQNNGV. The CDR3 loop spans 13 amino acids. V lost 1 base, J lost 0 bases, and 4 bases lay in between. The CDR3 sequence: CASSLASSYEQYF. For the CDR3, the DNA is TGTGCCAGCAGCTTAGCGTCCTCCTACGAGCAGTACTTC.

V and J are TRBV7-9 and TRBJ1-4, with no clear D. V lost 5 bases and J 6 bases, leaving 16 bases between the germline ends. The germline V gene encodes CDR1 SEHNR and CDR2 FQNEAQ (reference sequence). This CDR3 contains 15 residues. CDR3 sequence reads: CASSPGSIGDEKLFF. As DNA, the CDR3 is TGTGCCAGCAGCCCCGGATCAATTGGGGATGAAAAACTGTTTTTT.

Comments on this clone: The germline gene is not matched at one end of the junction; a read error may be the cause. The V call is TRBV11-2, the J call TRBJ2-5; 9 nucleotides match TRBD2. Germline CDR1 reads SGHAT; CDR2 reads FQNNGV. This CDR3 is 16 amino acids long. CDR3 coding DNA: TGCGCCAGCAGCCAAGATTTCCCCCTGGCGGGGGGGCTCCCGTACTTC. Its protein product is CASSQDFPLAGGLPYF. Complete variable domain (other parts from reference TRBV11-2 and TRBJ2-5): EAGVAQSPRYKIIEKRQSVAFWCNPISGHATLYWYQQILGQGPKLLIQFQNNGVVDDSQLPKDRFSAERLKGVDSTLKIQPAKLEDSAVYLCASSQDFPLAGGLPYFGPGTRLLVL.

The chain is built from TRBV6-5 and TRBJ2-1; perhaps TRBD1 as D (6 bases). Germline CDR1 and CDR2: MNHEY and SVGAGI. The CDR3 is 13 amino acids. V lost 6 bases to trimming and J lost 10 bases, with 16 bases between them. In nucleotides, the CDR3 is TGTGCCAGCAGCCAGGGGCCCCAGGGGGAGCAGTTCTTC. Its translation is CASSQGPQGEQFF.

Concerning this clone itself: At the DNA level, this CDR3 is encoded by other sequences in the same sample as well. The chain carries TRBV5-6 and TRBJ1-6; D gene unclear. The CDR3 spans 15 residues. Trimming took off 4 bases at V and 8 bases at J, with 16 bases between the two ends. CDR1 and CDR2 (germline): SGHDT, YYEEEE. The CDR3 bases are TGTGCCAGCAGCCCCCGTCCCCGTTCTGATTCACCCCTCCACTTT. Translation: CASSPRPRSDSPLHF.

The sample holds a few counts of this clone. The CDR3 region has the DNA TGTGCCACCAGCAGAGATGCTAGCGCGTTCAATGAGCAGTTCTTC. As protein: CATSRDASAFNEQFF. The chain combines TRBV15 with TRBJ2-1, with D tentatively TRBD2 (6 bases). The CDR3 has 15 residues. Germline V CDR1 and CDR2: LNHNV, YYDKDF (reference sequence). Trimming left V 0 bases short and J 6 bases short, with 12 bases between.

The gene calls are TRBV6-5 and TRBJ2-3, with 7 bases lining up with TRBD2. V dropped 4 bases and J dropped 3; count of bases not matched to a gene: 7. The germline V gene encodes CDR1 MNHEY and CDR2 SVGAGI. CDR3 length: 15 residues. The CDR3 region is CASSSRTSWTDTQYF. In nucleotides, the CDR3 is TGTGCCAGCAGTTCGAGGACTAGTTGGACAGATACGCAGTATTTT.

This clone was detected only a few times. The chain links TRBV19 to TRBJ1-4; D not resolved. CDR1 LNHDA and CDR2 SQIVND come from the germline V gene (reference sequence). V was pared by 9 bases and J by 8 bases, with 16 bases between. The CDR3 spans 13 residues. The CDR3 DNA sequence: TGTGCCAGCGCAAATGGGGTAGGAGAAAAACTGTTTTTT. As protein: CASANGVGEKLFF.

The chain joins TRBV13 to TRBJ1-2; a possible D gene is TRBD1 (5 bases). This CDR3 has 16 amino acids. V was pared by 4 bases and J by 0 bases, with 15 bases between. Germline CDR1 reads PRHDT; CDR2 reads FYEKMQ (reference sequence). DNA for the CDR3: TGTGCCAGCAGCTCGCCGGGACTGCGAGCTAACTATGGCTACACCTTC. Its translation is CASSSPGLRANYGYTF.

The V gene is TRBV9, the J gene TRBJ2-3; perhaps TRBD1 as D (6 bases). V dropped 5 bases and J dropped 2 bases, with 12 bases sitting between them. This CDR3 is built from 14 residues. CDR1 and CDR2 from the germline V gene are SGDLS and YYNGEE. For the CDR3, the DNA is TGTGCCAGCAGGCCAGGGGTCCCCACAGATACGCAGTATTTT. Translation gives CASRPGVPTDTQYF.

This chain joins TRBV11-2 and TRBJ2-5, with D perhaps TRBD2 (5 bases). V dropped 3 bases and J dropped 5 bases, with 19 bases sitting between them. The CDR3 has 16 amino acids. The germline V gene encodes CDR1 SGHAT and CDR2 FQNNGV. The CDR3 is CASSFSHTRFGETQYF. In nucleotides, the CDR3 is TGTGCCAGCAGCTTCTCCCATACTAGGTTCGGGGAGACCCAGTACTTC.

The chain recombines TRBV6-1 with TRBJ2-5; D is unresolved. The CDR3 runs 11 residues. Germline V gene data show CDR1 as MNHNS and CDR2 as SASEGT. Trimming shortened V by 3 bases and J by 11 bases, and 10 bases separated the two germline ends. CDR3 in DNA: TGTGCCAGCAGTGATTTTCAGGAGCAGTACTTC. It yields the protein CASSDFQEQYF.

The V gene is TRBV11-2, the J gene TRBJ2-1, with a possible D match to TRBD2 (5 bases). The V gene lost 7 bases and the J gene lost 4 bases, with 14 bases spanning the gap. CDR1 and CDR2 (germline): SGHAT, FQNNGV. This CDR3 has 14 amino acids. CDR3 coding DNA: TGTGCCAGCACCATGGGGAGCAGTTACAATGAGCAGTTCTTC. This encodes CASTMGSSYNEQFF.